The rows below give T cell receptor beta chains drawn from one sample of a study of a mutant IDH1 vaccine in newly diagnosed glioma. The repertoire was sequenced with immunoSEQ multiplex PCR; TCRdb's copy has only in-frame clones and lacks some. The sample yields 70,000 to 100,000 clones, roughly 82% seen once. Sequencing used PBMCs, obtained from a glioma patient treated with radiotherapy, temozolomide or both. Every receptor here comes from a man aged 35 to 55 with glioma. Some clones in this sample may be carry-over from other donors' samples. Each CDR3 is given with its conserved first and last residue. D genes are given only for firm matches. Clone size is shown for a subset of rows, as once, few, many or a class of expanded clone.

abundance,v_gene,d_gene,j_gene,CDR3aa,CDR3nt
once,TRBV18,NA,TRBJ2-7,CASSPPSGLTYEQYF,TGTGCCAGCTCACCACCGTCAGGGCTAACCTACGAGCAGTACTTC
NA,TRBV2,TRBD2,TRBJ2-5,CASSTGLAGLWGTQYF,TGTGCCAGCAGTACGGGACTAGCGGGGCTATGGGGGACCCAGTACTTC
NA,TRBV30,NA,TRBJ1-1,CAWSVGRFTTEAFF,TGTGCCTGGAGTGTCGGTCGCTTCACAACTGAAGCTTTCTTT
NA,TRBV6-1,NA,TRBJ2-1,CASSGMSVGNEQFF,TGTGCCAGCAGTGGGATGTCGGTTGGCAATGAGCAGTTCTTC
NA,TRBV30,TRBD2,TRBJ2-4,CAWSVTSGGARAKNIQYF,TGTGCCTGGAGTGTAACGAGCGGGGGGGCCCGGGCCAAAAACATTCAGTACTTC
NA,TRBV7-9,NA,TRBJ2-5,CASSSWGNLQETQYF,TGTGCCAGCAGCTCCTGGGGAAATCTCCAAGAGACCCAGTACTTC
NA,TRBV6-1,NA,TRBJ1-5,CASSESPRGDQPQHF,TGTGCCAGCAGTGAATCTCCCCGGGGAGATCAGCCCCAGCATTTT
NA,TRBV7-2,NA,TRBJ1-3,CASSTAGGNTIYF,TGTGCCAGCAGCACTGCTGGGGGAAACACCATATATTTT
few,TRBV7-9,NA,TRBJ1-5,CASSTSRDNQPQHF,TGTGCCAGCAGCACCTCGAGGGACAATCAGCCCCAGCATTTT
few,TRBV30,NA,TRBJ2-3,CAWSPADTQYF,TGTGCCTGGAGTCCGGCAGATACGCAGTATTTT
NA,TRBV2,NA,TRBJ1-5,CASSQTNHYQPQHF,TGTGCCAGCAGTCAGACAAATCACTATCAGCCCCAGCATTTT
NA,TRBV5-4,TRBD2,TRBJ2-5,CASSGGTTLAETQYF,TGTGCCAGCAGCGGTGGGACTACACTAGCGGAGACCCAGTACTTC
NA,TRBV5-4,TRBD2,TRBJ2-4,CASSRGGGLGKNIQYF,TGTGCCAGCAGTCGGGGGGGAGGGCTGGGCAAAAACATTCAGTACTTC
NA,TRBV5-1,TRBD1,TRBJ2-7,CASSPGTGSYEQYF,TGCGCCAGCAGCCCCGGGACAGGATCCTACGAGCAGTACTTC
few,TRBV21-1,NA,TRBJ1-1,CASRIQVKAFF,TGTGCCAGCAGGATCCAGGTGAAAGCTTTCTTT
NA,TRBV9,NA,TRBJ1-2,CASSVGWDYGYTF,TGTGCCAGCAGCGTAGGGTGGGACTATGGCTACACCTTC
NA,TRBV25-1,NA,TRBJ1-2,CASSSNRAYNYGYTF,TGTGCCAGCAGTTCAAACAGGGCATATAACTATGGCTACACCTTC
NA,TRBV5-4,TRBD1,TRBJ1-1,CASSFSNLQGARNTEAFF,TGTGCCAGCAGCTTCTCAAATCTACAGGGGGCGCGGAACACTGAAGCTTTCTTT
NA,TRBV7-9,NA,TRBJ1-1,CASSLEGDEAFF,TGTGCCAGCAGCCTCGAGGGGGACGAAGCTTTCTTT
few,TRBV5-1,TRBD1,TRBJ1-2,CASRPGTGGAEGYTF,TGCGCCAGCAGGCCCGGGACAGGGGGTGCGGAGGGCTACACCTTC
NA,TRBV9,NA,TRBJ2-3,CASSLRRGQLDTQYF,TGTGCCAGCAGCTTACGACGCGGACAGCTGGATACGCAGTATTTT